Below, 17 T cell receptor beta chains from the same sample are listed, as sequenced in a study of blood T cell repertoires in COVID-19. Only in-frame clones appear in the TCRdb table, and some are missing; sequencing was by immunoSEQ multiplex PCR. This sample has 150,000 to 250,000 clones, with about 80% found just once. What was sequenced was PBMCs or T cells enriched from blood (not recorded which). All receptors come from a man aged 40-49 years who had recovered from COVID-19.

This sequence joins TRBV4-1 and TRBJ1-3; D gene ambiguous. In germline, CDR1 is MGHRA, CDR2 YSYEKL. The CDR3 length is 18 residues. Trimming shortened V by 0 bases and J by 0 bases, and 15 bases separated the two germline ends. CDR3 region: CASSQDQDVESSGNTIYF. For the CDR3, the DNA is TGCGCCAGCAGCCAAGACCAGGATGTGGAAAGCTCTGGAAACACCATATATTTT.

This chain joins TRBV7-3 and TRBJ2-7; D may be TRBD2 (5 bases). There are 15 residues in the CDR3. Germline assignment: CDR1 SGHTA and CDR2 FQGTGA. V lost 1 base and J 3 bases, leaving 13 bases between the germline ends. The CDR3: CASSLRYGDRYEQYF. The CDR3 DNA is TGTGCCAGCAGCTTAAGGTACGGGGATCGCTACGAGCAGTACTTC.

V is TRBV28 and J is TRBJ1-1, with 9 bases that match TRBD1. V lost 5 bases, J lost 5 bases, and 9 bases stayed unmatched. The germline V gene encodes CDR1 MDHEN and CDR2 SYDVKM. The length of the CDR3 is 15 residues. This CDR3 is CASSQYRGLETEAFF. CDR3 DNA: TGTGCCAGCAGTCAATACAGGGGGCTCGAGACTGAAGCTTTCTTT.

CDR3 region: CASSVEGARTEAFF. The CDR3 DNA reads TGCGCCAGCAGCGTGGAAGGGGCGAGGACTGAAGCTTTCTTT. The V and J genes are TRBV5-1 and TRBJ1-1, with a weak D call TRBD1 (5 bases). The V gene's germline CDR1 is SGHRS and CDR2 YFSETQ. The CDR3 covers 14 residues. The V and J ends lost 4 bases and 5 bases respectively, with 15 bases between them.

The chain uses TRBV30 and TRBJ2-3, with D unresolved. This CDR3 has 14 residues. Trimming left V 0 bases short and J 2 bases short, with 9 bases between. The germline V gene encodes CDR1 GTSNPN and CDR2 SVGIG (reference sequence). The CDR3 region has the DNA TGTGCCTGGAGTGTACACGGGTTCACAGATACGCAGTATTTT. It specifies CAWSVHGFTDTQYF.

V and J are TRBV5-1 and TRBJ2-1, with TRBD1 as a possible D gene (6 bases). V gave up 4 bases and J gave up 7 bases, with 18 bases separating them. There are 15 residues in the CDR3. CDR1 SGHRS and CDR2 YFSETQ come from the germline V gene. The CDR3 DNA reads TGCGCCAGCAGCGAAAAGGGGGTCTGGGCGAATGAGCAGTTCTTC. Protein sequence: CASSEKGVWANEQFF.

This clone turned up a few times. V gene TRBV27 combines with J gene TRBJ1-1, with D unclear. The CDR3 is 14 amino acids. The germline V gene encodes CDR1 MNHEY and CDR2 SMNVEV (reference sequence). V gave up 5 bases and J gave up 10 bases, with 20 bases separating them. CDR3 residues: CASSPSWEPVGAFF. The CDR3 DNA follows: TGTGCCAGCAGTCCATCCTGGGAGCCCGTGGGAGCTTTCTTT.

The J gene is TRBJ1-1, the V gene TRBV18; D remains ambiguous. V shed 2 bases and J shed 1 base, with 17 bases lying between them. Germline V gives CDR1 KGHSH, CDR2 LQKENI. The CDR3 spans 17 residues. The DNA for the CDR3 is TGTGCCAGCTCACCAAGGCGGGTGGTTGCGGGGAACACTGAAGCTTTCTTT. Its protein is CASSPRRVVAGNTEAFF.

The chain employs TRBV27 and TRBJ2-1; perhaps TRBD1 as D (6 bases). The CDR3 has 16 amino acids. Germline V gene sequence: CDR1 MNHEY, CDR2 SMNVEV (reference sequence). The V end lost 8 bases, the J end lost 2 bases, and 19 bases lay between the germline ends. The CDR3 DNA is TGTGCCAGCGGCCGCCCTGGGCAGGGGACCTACAATGAGCAGTTCTTC. The encoded protein is CASGRPGQGTYNEQFF.

The chain joins TRBV5-1 to TRBJ2-5; the D is unclear. The length of the CDR3 is 12 residues. Germline V lookup: CDR1 SGHRS, CDR2 YFSETQ. Trimming took 0 bases from V and 5 from J, leaving 5 bases between them. The CDR3: CASSLDGETQYF. The CDR3 coding sequence is TGCGCCAGCAGCTTGGACGGGGAGACCCAGTACTTC.

The CDR3 bases are TGTGCCAGCAGCCAAGTCCCGGAGGACTATGGCTACACCTTC. This codes for CASSQVPEDYGYTF. The rearrangement joins TRBV4-2 to TRBJ1-2; D uncertain. Germline V gene lookup returns CDR1 LGHNA and CDR2 YNFKEQ. V dropped 1 base and J dropped 3 bases, with 9 bases sitting between them. This CDR3 contains 14 residues.

This chain uses TRBV18 with TRBJ1-4; no firm D call. The germline CDR1 and CDR2 sequences are KGHSH and LQKENI. The length of the CDR3 is 18 residues. V was trimmed by 4 bases and J by 4 bases, leaving 22 bases between them. This chain's CDR3 is CASSRLTVLLQLNEKLFF. CDR3 DNA sequence: TGTGCCAGCTCACGATTAACCGTCCTATTACAGCTTAATGAAAAACTGTTTTTT.

J is TRBJ1-2 and V is TRBV6-5; possibly TRBD1 for D (6 bases). Trimming took off 6 bases at V and 8 bases at J, with 16 bases between the two ends. The CDR3 has 13 amino acids. CDR1 is MNHEY, CDR2 SVGAGI, per germline. CDR3 coding DNA: TGTGCCAGCAGCCGACAGGTCGGAGAGGGCTACACCTTC. Encoded protein: CASSRQVGEGYTF.

V and J are TRBV3-1 (or the pseudogene TRBV3-2) and TRBJ1-5; D uncertain. Trimming shortened V by 1 base and J by 6 bases, and 10 bases separated the two germline ends. The CDR3 loop spans 14 amino acids. From germline, CDR1 is LGHDT and CDR2 YNNKEL (reference sequence). The CDR3 region has the DNA TGTGCCAGCAGCCAAGGAGGGAATGGTCAGCCCCAGCATTTT. Amino acids: CASSQGGNGQPQHF.

The V gene is TRBV6-1, the J gene TRBJ2-7; D perhaps matches TRBD1 (5 bases). The CDR3 contains 13 residues. From germline, CDR1 is MNHNS and CDR2 SASEGT. V lost 3 bases to trimming and J lost 5 bases, with 11 bases between them. The CDR3 region is CASSERRANEQYF. DNA for the CDR3: TGTGCCAGCAGTGAGCGCAGGGCAAACGAGCAGTACTTC.

V and J are TRBV2 and TRBJ2-2; TRBD1 matches at 7 bases. The CDR3 sequence is 16 residues long. J gave up 0 bases and V 5 bases, and 6 bases lay outside the gene matches. Looked up from germline, CDR1 is SNHLY and CDR2 is FYNNEI. The CDR3 loop reads CASSYPGQTNTGELFF. CDR3 DNA sequence: TGTGCCAGCAGTTACCCGGGACAGACGAACACCGGGGAGCTGTTTTTT.

This clone was detected only once. This chain uses TRBV2 with TRBJ1-5, with 9 bases identical to TRBD1. After removal of 5 bases from V and 1 base from J, the junction contained 3 bases not matched to a gene. CDR1 is SNHLY, CDR2 FYNNEI, per germline. This CDR3 has 15 amino acids. CDR3 coding DNA: TGTGCCAGCAGTAACGACAGGGGGAGCAATCAGCCCCAGCATTTT. Translation: CASSNDRGSNQPQHF.